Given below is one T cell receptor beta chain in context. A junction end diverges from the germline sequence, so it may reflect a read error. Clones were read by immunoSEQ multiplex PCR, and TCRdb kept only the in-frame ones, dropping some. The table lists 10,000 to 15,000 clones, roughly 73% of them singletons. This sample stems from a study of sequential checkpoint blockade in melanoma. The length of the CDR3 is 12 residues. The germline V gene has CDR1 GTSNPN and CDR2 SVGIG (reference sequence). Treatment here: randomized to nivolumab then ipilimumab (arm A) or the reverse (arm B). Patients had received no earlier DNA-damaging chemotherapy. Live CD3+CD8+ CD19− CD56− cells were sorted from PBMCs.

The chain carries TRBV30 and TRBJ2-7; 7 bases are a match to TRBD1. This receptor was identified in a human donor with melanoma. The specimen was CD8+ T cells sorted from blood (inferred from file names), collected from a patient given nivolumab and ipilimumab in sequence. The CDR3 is CAWSGDSYKQYF. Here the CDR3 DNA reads TGTGCCTGGAGCGGGGACAGCTACAAGCAGTACTTC.